The source of this T cell receptor (beta chain) is a study of cytomegalovirus exposure and HLA in healthy donors. This clone was counted a single time. Trimming stripped 3 bases from V and 7 bases from J, with 10 bases between. Germline CDR1 SGHTA, CDR2 FQGNSA. The CDR3 consists of 13 residues. PCR amplification relied on 60 Vbeta primers (plus 13 Jbeta primers). Some clones are missing from TCRdb's copy, which holds only in-frame ones; the method was immunoSEQ multiplex PCR. Of 30,000 to 35,000 clones listed, 80% are singletons. This TCR came from a male donor in good health and CMV-seronegative. The chain recombines TRBV7-2 with TRBJ1-5; the D gene is possibly TRBD1 (5 bases). Sequencing was carried out using PBMCs. The chain's CDR3 is CASSFRGEQPQHF. CDR3 nucleotides: TGTGCCAGCAGCTTCCGGGGGGAGCAGCCCCAGCATTTT.